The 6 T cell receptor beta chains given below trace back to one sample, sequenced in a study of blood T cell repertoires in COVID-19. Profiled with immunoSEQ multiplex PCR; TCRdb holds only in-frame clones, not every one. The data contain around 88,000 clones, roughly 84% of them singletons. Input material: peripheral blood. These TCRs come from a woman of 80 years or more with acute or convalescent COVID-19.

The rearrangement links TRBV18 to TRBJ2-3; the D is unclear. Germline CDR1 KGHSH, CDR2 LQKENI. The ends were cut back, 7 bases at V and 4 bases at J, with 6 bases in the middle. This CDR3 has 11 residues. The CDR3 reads CASLSSDTQYF. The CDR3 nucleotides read TGTGCCAGCTTATCGTCAGATACGCAGTATTTT.

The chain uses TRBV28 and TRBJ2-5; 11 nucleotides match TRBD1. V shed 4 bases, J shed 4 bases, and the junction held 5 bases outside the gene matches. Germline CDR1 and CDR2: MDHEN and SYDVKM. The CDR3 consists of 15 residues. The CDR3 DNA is TGTGCCAGCAGTTCCCGGGACAGGGGGGGAGAGACCCAGTACTTC. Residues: CASSSRDRGGETQYF.

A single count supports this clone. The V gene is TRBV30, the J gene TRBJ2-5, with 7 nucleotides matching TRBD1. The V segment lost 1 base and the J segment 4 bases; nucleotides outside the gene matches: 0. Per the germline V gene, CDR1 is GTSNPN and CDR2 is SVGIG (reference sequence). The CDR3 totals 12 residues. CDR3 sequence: CAWSGDRETQYF. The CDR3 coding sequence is TGTGCCTGGAGTGGGGACAGAGAGACCCAGTACTTC.

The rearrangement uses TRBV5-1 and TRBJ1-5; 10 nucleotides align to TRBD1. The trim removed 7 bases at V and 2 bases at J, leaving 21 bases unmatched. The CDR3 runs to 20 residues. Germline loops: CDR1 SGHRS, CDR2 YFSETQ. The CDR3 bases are TGCGCCAGCTTGGGGGTGAGGGACAGGGGAAGACTAGAGGGCAATCAGCCCCAGCATTTT. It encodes CASLGVRDRGRLEGNQPQHF.

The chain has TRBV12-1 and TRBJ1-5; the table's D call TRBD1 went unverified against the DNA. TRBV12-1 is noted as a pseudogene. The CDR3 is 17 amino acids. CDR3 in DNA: TGTGCCAGCACCAAGGTATCCAGGGTATTGAGCAATCAGCCCCAGCATTTT. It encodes CASTKVSRVLSNQPQHF.

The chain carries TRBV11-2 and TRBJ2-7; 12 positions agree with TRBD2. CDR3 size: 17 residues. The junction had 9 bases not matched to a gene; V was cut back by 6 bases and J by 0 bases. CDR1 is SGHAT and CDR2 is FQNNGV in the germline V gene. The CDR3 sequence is CASRRTSGVSLSYEQYF. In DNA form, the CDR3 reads TGTGCCAGCAGAAGGACTAGCGGGGTTTCCCTCTCCTACGAGCAGTACTTC.